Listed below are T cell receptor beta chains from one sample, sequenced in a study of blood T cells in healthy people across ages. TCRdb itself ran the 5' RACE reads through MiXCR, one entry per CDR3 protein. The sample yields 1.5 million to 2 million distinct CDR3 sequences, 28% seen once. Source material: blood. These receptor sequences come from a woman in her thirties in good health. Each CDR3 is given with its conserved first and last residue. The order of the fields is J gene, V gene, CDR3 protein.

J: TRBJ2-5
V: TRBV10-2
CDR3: CASSEAGNSAGQYF

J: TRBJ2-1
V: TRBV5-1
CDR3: CASSLDGGVFNEQFF

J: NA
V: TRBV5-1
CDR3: CASSPSSGGTYNEQYF

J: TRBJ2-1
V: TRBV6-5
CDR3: CASSYSEGRLEFF

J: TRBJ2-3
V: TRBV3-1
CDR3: CASSPNSGRRSDTQYF

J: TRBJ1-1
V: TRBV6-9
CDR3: CAGKGDSEAFF

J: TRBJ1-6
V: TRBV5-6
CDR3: CASSFTPDSPLHF

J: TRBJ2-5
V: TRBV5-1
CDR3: CASSLYSVQETQYF

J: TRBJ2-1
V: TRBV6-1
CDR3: CASIEGWNEQFF

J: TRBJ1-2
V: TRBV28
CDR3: CATRTGGIYGYTF

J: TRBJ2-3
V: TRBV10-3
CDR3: CAISEVSGSTDTQYF

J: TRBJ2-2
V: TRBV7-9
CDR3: CASSLAGGRSTGELFF

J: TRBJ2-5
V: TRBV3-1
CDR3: CASSLPSTSGEGKTQYF

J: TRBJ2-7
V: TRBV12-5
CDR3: CASGDPGTGSYEQYF

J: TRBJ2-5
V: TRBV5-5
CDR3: CASSFRHCQETQYF

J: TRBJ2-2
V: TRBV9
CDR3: CASSVGVQSNTGELFF

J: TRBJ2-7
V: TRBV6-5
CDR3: CASSYGGPGGVEQYF

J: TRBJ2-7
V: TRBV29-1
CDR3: CSASPGSAYEQYF

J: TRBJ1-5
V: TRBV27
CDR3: CASSSRDGRLNRPQHF

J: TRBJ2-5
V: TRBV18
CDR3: CASSSLRGGFETQYF

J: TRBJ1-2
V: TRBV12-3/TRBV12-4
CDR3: CASSLYGTGRGHTF

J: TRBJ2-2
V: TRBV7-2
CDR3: CASQGDRGVAGELFF

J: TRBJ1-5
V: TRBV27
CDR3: CASSASTGRPQHF

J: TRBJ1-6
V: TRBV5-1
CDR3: CASSRTGEGSPLHF

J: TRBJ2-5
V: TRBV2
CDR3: CASSFNGGVGETQYF

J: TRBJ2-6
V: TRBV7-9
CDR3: CTSTSGGQGTGANVLTF

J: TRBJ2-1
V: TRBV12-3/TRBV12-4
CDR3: CATSFGSSNEQFF

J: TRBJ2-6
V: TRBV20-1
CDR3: CSAQQGTGANVLTF

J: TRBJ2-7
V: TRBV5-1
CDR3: CASSDRSSYEQYF

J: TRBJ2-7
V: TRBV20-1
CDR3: CSAPISGRVSYEQYF

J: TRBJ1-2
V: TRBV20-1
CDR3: CSARTTGLYGYTF

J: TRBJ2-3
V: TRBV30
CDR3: CARKGGEGSSTDTQYF

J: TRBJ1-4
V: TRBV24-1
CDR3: CATGDHSAPTNEKLFF

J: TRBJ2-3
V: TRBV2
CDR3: CASSRDFLTDTQYF

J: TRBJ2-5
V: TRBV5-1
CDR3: CASSLTSGGTQETQYF

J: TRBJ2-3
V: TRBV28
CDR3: CASRRRVGALTDTQYF

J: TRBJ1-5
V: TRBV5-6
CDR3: CTSSLAAGVPNQPQHF